This is a list of T cell receptor beta chains from one sample in a study of human T cells and chemical hapten exposure. One entry per CDR3 protein results from TCRdb running MiXCR on the RACE reads. The sample lists approximately 110,000 distinct CDR3 sequences; about 11% were seen once. The sequencing used whole blood, collected in connection with sensitization to the hapten diphenylcyclopropenone (DPC). These receptors were obtained from a woman in her forties with alopecia areata. Some clones in this sample may be carry-over from other donors' samples. Both conserved end residues are part of each CDR3. D genes are given only for firm matches. Size tells how often a clone was seen (once, few, many) or the class of an expanded clone, and some rows leave it out.

D	size	V	J	CDR3	DNA
NA	NA	TRBV6-5	TRBJ2-1	CASGRWNEQFF	TGTGCCAGCGGAAGGTGGAATGAGCAGTTCTTC
NA	once	TRBV6-1	TRBJ2-7	CASSEAGPYKQYF	TGTGCCAGCAGTGAAGCGGGGCCCTACAAGCAGTACTTC
NA	many	TRBV7-9	TRBJ2-1	CASSNAGIQRNEQFF	TGTGCCAGCAGCAACGCCGGGATACAGCGGAATGAGCAGTTCTTC
TRBD2	NA	TRBV2	TRBJ2-2	CASSEASGNTGELFF	TGTGCCAGCAGTGAGGCTAGCGGCAACACCGGGGAGCTGTTTTTT
NA	NA	TRBV27	TRBJ2-1	CASSLSIGGPYNEQFF	TGTGCCAGCAGTTTATCGATCGGGGGTCCCTACAATGAGCAGTTCTTC
TRBD1	many	TRBV5-6	TRBJ2-7	CASSFNPGGAYEQYF	TGTGCCAGCAGCTTTAATCCAGGGGGCGCCTACGAGCAGTACTTC
TRBD1	NA	TRBV11-2	TRBJ1-1	CASSLAPGQGNTEAFF	TGTGCCAGCAGCTTGGCCCCGGGACAGGGGAACACTGAAGCTTTCTTT
NA	many	TRBV10-3	TRBJ2-2	CAISPGRSGELFF	TGTGCCATCAGTCCGGGACGGAGCGGGGAGCTGTTTTTT
TRBD2	many	TRBV4-3	TRBJ2-1	CASRTTTSGSKDEQFF	TGCGCCAGCAGGACAACGACTAGCGGGAGTAAGGATGAGCAGTTCTTC
TRBD1	few	TRBV6-5	TRBJ2-1	CASSYGDRDDEQFF	TGTGCCAGCAGTTACGGGGACAGGGATGATGAGCAGTTCTTC
TRBD2	few	TRBV20-1	TRBJ2-1	CSASGQREIDEQFF	TGCAGTGCTAGCGGCCAGCGGGAGATCGATGAGCAGTTCTTC
NA	few	TRBV7-2	TRBJ1-4	CASKDGEKLFF	TGTGCCAGCAAGGACGGGGAAAAACTGTTTTTT
TRBD2	few	TRBV11-2	TRBJ2-5	CAARGGTQETQYF	TGTGCCGCCCGCGGGGGGACTCAAGAGACCCAGTACTTC
NA	many	TRBV7-8	TRBJ1-6	CASSPDGSSYNSPLHF	TGTGCCAGCAGCCCCGACGGGAGCTCCTATAATTCACCCCTCCACTTT
TRBD2	few	TRBV9	TRBJ2-7	CASSVGGGAYEQYF	TGTGCCAGCAGCGTAGGCGGGGGGGCCTACGAGCAGTACTTC
TRBD1	many	TRBV12-3/TRBV12-4	TRBJ1-1	CASRGQFTEAFF	TGTGCCAGTAGGGGACAGTTTACTGAAGCTTTCTTT
NA	many	TRBV27	TRBJ2-1	CASNPKWPSYNEQFF	TGTGCCAGCAACCCGAAGTGGCCCTCCTACAATGAGCAGTTCTTC
NA	many	TRBV14	TRBJ1-6	CASSQDATGEVGSPLHF	TGTGCCAGCAGCCAAGACGCGACAGGAGAGGTTGGGTCACCCCTCCACTTT
TRBD2	NA	TRBV29-1	TRBJ2-1	CSVNGLAPEQFF	TGCAGCGTTAATGGACTAGCCCCCGAGCAGTTCTTC
NA	NA	TRBV7-2	TRBJ2-7	CASSSGRGAYEQYF	TGTGCCAGCAGTTCCGGGAGAGGCGCCTACGAGCAGTACTTC
TRBD2	many	TRBV6-1	TRBJ2-1	CASSAGRLAGNYEQFF	TGTGCCAGCAGTGCCGGTAGGCTAGCGGGGAACTATGAGCAGTTCTTC
NA	NA	TRBV10-2	TRBJ2-2	CASSEYIPTGELFF	TGCGCCAGCAGTGAGTACATACCCACCGGGGAGCTGTTTTTT
NA	many	TRBV4-2	TRBJ1-2	CASSLRQLRDGYTF	TGTGCCAGCAGCCTACGTCAATTGCGGGATGGCTACACCTTC
NA	NA	TRBV9	TRBJ1-3	CASSVGEGSGNTIYF	TGTGCCAGCAGCGTAGGAGAGGGCAGTGGAAACACCATATATTTT
NA	few	TRBV12-3/TRBV12-4	TRBJ2-1	CASTPSGYYYNEQFF	TGTGCCAGCACCCCGTCCGGGTATTACTACAATGAGCAGTTCTTC
TRBD2	few	TRBV7-8	TRBJ2-5	CASSLGTSGRIGTQYF	TGTGCCAGCAGCTTAGGAACTAGCGGGAGGATAGGGACCCAGTACTTC
NA	NA	TRBV9	TRBJ2-1	CASSPLGTDFGEQFF	TGTGCCAGCAGCCCCCTAGGGACGGACTTTGGTGAGCAGTTCTTC
NA	many	TRBV6-6	TRBJ1-1	CASRTRGLNTEAFF	TGTGCCAGCAGGACACGAGGGTTGAACACTGAAGCTTTCTTT
TRBD2	many	TRBV7-9	TRBJ2-1	CASSSGLAGSNGNEQFF	TGTGCCAGCAGCTCCGGACTAGCGGGTTCTAATGGGAATGAGCAGTTCTTC
TRBD2	many	TRBV11-3	TRBJ2-1	CASSASGTSGSGQFF	TGTGCCAGCAGCGCATCCGGGACTAGCGGGAGTGGGCAGTTCTTC
TRBD2	NA	TRBV30	TRBJ2-1	CACITSGSYNEQFF	TGTGCCTGCATAACTAGCGGGAGTTACAATGAGCAGTTCTTC
NA	many	TRBV5-4	TRBJ2-2	CASSWDGTTNTGELFF	TGTGCCAGCAGCTGGGACGGGACAACGAACACCGGGGAGCTGTTTTTT
NA	many	TRBV12-3/TRBV12-4	TRBJ2-5	CASSPGEGLPRSETQYF	TGTGCCAGCAGCCCGGGAGAGGGGCTTCCGAGGTCAGAGACCCAGTACTTC
TRBD1	NA	TRBV20-1	TRBJ1-5	CSATDRGSYSNQPQHF	TGCAGTGCCACGGACAGGGGCTCTTATAGCAATCAGCCCCAGCATTTT
NA	NA	TRBV20-1	TRBJ2-7	CSARVQASYEQYF	TGCAGTGCTAGGGTCCAAGCTTCCTACGAGCAGTACTTC
NA	NA	TRBV27	TRBJ2-3	CASSFIVGSDTQYF	TGTGCCAGCAGTTTTATCGTGGGCTCAGATACGCAGTATTTT
NA	many	TRBV25-1	TRBJ1-2	CASRAAVYGYTF	TGTGCCAGCCGGGCGGCTGTTTATGGCTACACCTTC
TRBD2	many	TRBV20-1	TRBJ2-1	CSARLAGPYNEQFF	TGCAGTGCTAGGCTAGCGGGACCATACAATGAGCAGTTCTTC
TRBD2	few	TRBV29-1	TRBJ2-7	CSVGSLASGYEQYF	TGCAGCGTTGGTTCTTTGGCTAGCGGGTACGAGCAGTACTTC
NA	many	TRBV18	TRBJ2-4	CASSPQGVEAKNIQYF	TGTGCCAGCTCACCACAGGGGGTGGAAGCCAAAAACATTCAGTACTTC
NA	few	TRBV20-1	TRBJ1-6	CSVPQGLNSPLHF	TGCAGTGTCCCGCAGGGATTGAACTCACCCCTCCACTTT
TRBD1	NA	TRBV3-1	TRBJ1-2	CASSQVRTGRGYTF	TGTGCCAGCAGCCAAGTCCGGACAGGGCGGGGCTACACCTTC
NA	NA	TRBV6-2/TRBV6-3	TRBJ1-2	CASRGTPVGYTF	TGTGCCAGCAGAGGGACCCCCGTTGGCTACACCTTC
NA	NA	TRBV4-1	TRBJ2-3	CASSQEKDTDTQYF	TGCGCCAGCAGCCAAGAAAAGGATACAGATACGCAGTATTTT
NA	NA	TRBV12-3/TRBV12-4	TRBJ1-6	CASSSLGGNSPLHF	TGTGCCAGCAGCTCCCTGGGGGGAAATTCACCCCTCCACTTT
NA	NA	TRBV6-1	TRBJ1-2	CASRRTGNYGYTF	TGTGCCAGCAGACGGACGGGGAACTATGGCTACACCTTC
NA	NA	TRBV18	TRBJ1-1	CASSIDKGAFF	TGTGCCAGCTCGATCGACAAGGGGGCTTTCTTT
TRBD1	NA	TRBV7-9	TRBJ2-2	CASSWGQSTGELFF	TGTGCCAGCAGCTGGGGACAGTCCACCGGGGAGCTGTTTTTT
TRBD1	few	TRBV3-1	TRBJ1-2	CASSHEGRTGGDYGYTF	TGTGCCAGCAGCCACGAGGGCAGGACAGGGGGAGACTATGGCTACACCTTC
NA	NA	TRBV11-1	TRBJ2-7	CASSYTMGEPYEQYF	TGTGCCAGCAGTTATACTATGGGCGAGCCCTACGAGCAGTACTTC
NA	NA	TRBV12-5	TRBJ2-5	CASAEYQETQYF	TGTGCTAGTGCCGAGTACCAAGAGACCCAGTACTTC
NA	few	TRBV9	TRBJ2-3	CASSVVGTSTDTQYF	TGTGCCAGCAGCGTAGTCGGGACTAGCACAGATACGCAGTATTTT
TRBD1	NA	TRBV6-5	TRBJ2-1	CASSYRDRGHDEQFF	TGTGCCAGCAGTTACCGGGACAGGGGGCACGATGAGCAGTTCTTC
NA	few	TRBV19	TRBJ1-5	CASRIRALNQPQHF	TGTGCCAGTAGGATCCGGGCCCTAAATCAGCCCCAGCATTTT
NA	many	TRBV4-1	TRBJ1-5	CASSQESPMTGGVSNQPQHF	TGCGCCAGCAGCCAAGAGAGCCCGATGACAGGCGGGGTGAGCAATCAGCCCCAGCATTTT
NA	NA	TRBV30	TRBJ1-1	CAWKRDSLTEAFF	TGTGCCTGGAAAAGAGACAGTCTCACTGAAGCTTTCTTT
TRBD2	many	TRBV6-4	TRBJ2-1	CASSPGGAGNEQFF	TGTGCCAGCAGCCCCGGGGGGGCGGGGAATGAGCAGTTCTTC